The present TCR beta chain was sequenced within a study of T cell responses to AZD1222 COVID-19 vaccine. The study, taken as a whole, reports: Unmutated variant regions are reportedly the target of nearly half of TCRs that are spike-specific. Donors, mostly white British, included more females; clonal diversity was possibly underestimated. No repertoire was sampled before or during the peak T cell response, only after it.

On this clone itself: Antigen unknown.

Some clones are missing from TCRdb's copy, which holds only in-frame ones; the method was immunoSEQ multiplex PCR. The sample includes about 110,000 clones, around 92% seen only once; the top ten take roughly 9%. Trimming shortened V by 2 bases and J by 5 bases, and 12 bases separated the two germline ends. Germline V gene sequence: CDR1 MNHNS, CDR2 SASEGT. The CDR3 covers 14 residues. This TCR derives from an adult who received the AZD1222 COVID-19 vaccine. The chain combines TRBV6-1 with TRBJ1-2; maybe TRBD1 (6 bases). The sequencing here drew on peripheral blood, taken 28 days after the second AZD1222 dose. Here the CDR3 reads CASSEREGVYGYTF. CDR3 nucleotide sequence: TGTGCCAGCAGTGAACGGGAGGGGGTTTATGGCTACACCTTC.